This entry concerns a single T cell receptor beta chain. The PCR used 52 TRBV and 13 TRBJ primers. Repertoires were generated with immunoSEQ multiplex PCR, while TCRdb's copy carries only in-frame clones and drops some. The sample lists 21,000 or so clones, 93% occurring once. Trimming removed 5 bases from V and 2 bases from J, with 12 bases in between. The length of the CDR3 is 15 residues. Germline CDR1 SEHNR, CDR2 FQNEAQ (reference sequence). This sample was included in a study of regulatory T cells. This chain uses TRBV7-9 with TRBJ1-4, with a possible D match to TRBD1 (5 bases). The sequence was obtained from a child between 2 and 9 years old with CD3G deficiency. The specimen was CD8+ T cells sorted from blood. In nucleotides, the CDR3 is TGTGCCAGCAGCCCAGGGACTTTTACTAATGAAAAACTGTTTTTT. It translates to CASSPGTFTNEKLFF.